The next 14 T cell receptor beta chains were all read from a single sample in a study of blood T cells in healthy people across ages. It was with a sample-barcoded 5' primer and a J-beta primer mix that a second PCR of about 6 to 12 cycles was run. TCRdb passed the 5' RACE reads through MiXCR, listing each CDR3 protein once. The sample holds approximately 810,000 distinct CDR3 sequences, more than 25% seen once. Sequenced: blood. Every receptor here comes from a woman of 80 years or more in good health.

In its sample, this clonotype was seen a few times. The V call is TRBV20-1, the J call TRBJ1-2, with D maybe TRBD1 (5 bases). This CDR3 has 12 residues. Trimming removed 5 bases from V and 8 bases from J, with 15 bases in between. The germline V gene encodes CDR1 DFQATT and CDR2 SNEGSKA (reference sequence). In DNA form, the CDR3 reads TGCAGTGCTGAGGACCAAGGGGCGGGCTACACCTTC. It yields the protein CSAEDQGAGYTF.

About this clonotype: A read error is possible here, since a much larger clone lies one base away. J is TRBJ2-7 and V is TRBV16; possible D gene TRBD1, 5 bases. CDR3 size: 13 residues. Germline CDR1 reads KGHSY; CDR2 reads FQNENV. The ends were cut back, 3 bases at V and 3 bases at J, with 9 bases in the middle. In DNA, the CDR3 is TGTGCCAGCAGCCACCGACAGATCTACGAGCAGTACGTC. Translating it yields CASSHRQIYEQYV.

This clonotype was counted many times. The CDR3 here is CATSEARGRGETQYF. CDR3 nucleotides: TGTGCCACCAGTGAAGCCAGGGGGCGCGGGGAGACCCAGTACTTC. The chain combines TRBV24-1 with TRBJ2-5, with 8 bases identical to TRBD1. Per germline, CDR1 KGHDR and CDR2 SFDVKD. The J segment lost 5 bases and the V segment lost 4 bases, leaving 8 bases of the junction unmatched. The CDR3 has 15 residues.

The sample holds many counts of this clonotype. In DNA, the CDR3 is TGTGCCAGCAGTTACGGCGGGGGTATGATCAATGAGCAGTTCTTC. Translation: CASSYGGGMINEQFF. The chain uses TRBV6-2 or TRBV6-3 and TRBJ2-1; 7 bases align to TRBD2. Germline V gene data show CDR1 as MNHEY and CDR2 as SVGEGT. The V gene end was trimmed by 2 bases and the J gene end by 6 bases; junction bases not matched to a gene: 7. This CDR3 has 15 amino acids.

Only a few counts were recorded for this clonotype. A clone one base away is much larger, so this may be a read error. This chain joins TRBV5-1 and TRBJ2-1; D is possibly TRBD1 or TRBD2 (5 bases each). The DNA end is more similar to TRBJ2-7, so the J call may be wrong. Germline V lookup: CDR1 SGHRS, CDR2 YFSETQ. The CDR3 sequence is 14 residues long. Here the CDR3 reads CASSPGLSYNEQYF. CDR3 in DNA: TGCGCCAGCAGCCCGGGGCTCTCCTACAATGAGCAGTACTTC.

This clonotype was recorded many times. The chain joins TRBV11-2 to TRBJ2-5; no clear D. Germline lookup yields CDR1 SGHAT and CDR2 FQNNGV. V was trimmed by 2 bases and J by 5 bases, leaving 12 bases between them. The CDR3 is 14 amino acids. CDR3 DNA sequence: TGTGCCAGCAGCTTAAGCTACGCCGCGGAGACCCAGTACTTC. Residues: CASSLSYAAETQYF. The full variable domain, completed using reference TRBV11-2 and TRBJ2-5, is EAGVAQSPRYKIIEKRQSVAFWCNPISGHATLYWYQQILGQGPKLLIQFQNNGVVDDSQLPKDRFSAERLKGVDSTLKIQPAKLEDSAVYLCASSLSYAAETQYFGPGTRLLVL.

The sample holds one count of this clonotype. A much larger clone lies one base from this, so it may be a read error. The V gene is TRBV7-8, the J gene TRBJ2-3; the D is unclear. Trimming cost V 6 bases and J 6 bases, with 10 bases left between them. In germline, CDR1 is SGHVS, CDR2 FQNEAQ. The CDR3 length is 12 residues. CDR3 region: CASRPPPDTQYF. In DNA, the CDR3 is TGTGCCAGCAGACCGCCCCCCGATACGCAGTATTTT.

This clonotype has at least ten counts. The CDR3 DNA follows: TGCAGTGCAGGCCGGACTAGCGGGGGGCTCACAGATACGCAGTATTTT. As protein: CSAGRTSGGLTDTQYF. This chain connects TRBV20-1 to TRBJ2-3; 14 bases map to TRBD2. This CDR3 spans 16 amino acids. The germline CDR1 and CDR2 sequences are DFQATT and SNEGSKA (reference sequence). With V trimmed by 6 bases and J by 2 bases, 7 bases remained unmatched.

This clonotype appeared many times. The V and J genes are TRBV3-1 and TRBJ2-1, with D unresolved. Trimming removed 0 bases from V and 9 bases from J, with 3 bases in between. This CDR3 region has 11 residues. Germline values: CDR1 LGHDT, CDR2 YNNKEL (reference sequence). CDR3 in amino acids: CASSQDGEQFF. The CDR3 nucleotides are TGTGCCAGCAGCCAAGATGGTGAGCAGTTCTTC.

The chain is built from TRBV18 and TRBJ2-2, with D possibly TRBD2 on 5 matching bases. Trimming removed 4 bases at V and 6 bases at J, with 12 bases between. Germline V gene lookup returns CDR1 KGHSH and CDR2 LQKENI. This CDR3 spans 14 amino acids. The CDR3 spells CASSLRTPPGELFF. The CDR3 bases are TGTGCCAGCTCACTGCGGACTCCTCCCGGGGAGCTGTTTTTT.

In this sample, this clonotype turned up a few times. This chain links TRBV2 with TRBJ1-2, with D perhaps matching TRBD1 (6 bases). V was clipped by 4 bases and J by 7 bases, with 16 bases between them. The CDR3 sequence is 14 residues long. The germline V gene encodes CDR1 SNHLY and CDR2 FYNNEI. CDR3 loop: CASSGAGTIGGYTF. The CDR3 bases are TGTGCCAGCAGTGGGGCAGGGACAATCGGTGGCTACACCTTC. The whole variable domain, remainder taken from reference TRBV2 and TRBJ1-2, is EPEVTQTPSHQVTQMGQEVILRCVPISNHLYFYWYRQILGQKVEFLVSFYNNEISEKSEIFDDQFSVERPDGSNFTLKIRSTKLEDSAMYFCASSGAGTIGGYTFGSGTRLTVV.

The V and J genes are TRBV21-1 and TRBJ2-5; the D call in the table, TRBD1, was not verified against the DNA. TRBV21-1 is flagged as a pseudogene. This CDR3 is 16 amino acids long. The CDR3 sequence is CAGSKVVGQGQAEQYF. The CDR3 coding sequence is TGTGCCGGCAGCAAAGTCGTCGGACAGGGACAGGCTGAGCAGTACTTC.

Ten or more counts support this clonotype. The chain recombines TRBV6-4 with TRBJ2-1, with D unclear. Germline CDR1 reads MRHNA; CDR2 reads SNTAGT. The V gene lost 3 bases and the J gene lost 2 bases, with 5 bases spanning the gap. This CDR3 has 13 residues. CDR3 nucleotide sequence: TGTGCCAGCAGTGAGTCCACCTACAATGAGCAGTTCTTC. Translated, it gives CASSESTYNEQFF.

This clonotype was detected many times. The chain is built from TRBV24-1 and TRBJ2-5, with 9 bases aligning to TRBD1. Trimming at V came to 2 bases and at J to 3 bases, leaving 3 bases not matched to a gene. Germline V gene data show CDR1 as KGHDR and CDR2 as SFDVKD. The CDR3 is 15 residues long. The chain's CDR3 is CATSDSGTGKETQYF. The CDR3, as DNA: TGTGCCACCAGTGATTCCGGGACAGGGAAAGAGACCCAGTACTTC.